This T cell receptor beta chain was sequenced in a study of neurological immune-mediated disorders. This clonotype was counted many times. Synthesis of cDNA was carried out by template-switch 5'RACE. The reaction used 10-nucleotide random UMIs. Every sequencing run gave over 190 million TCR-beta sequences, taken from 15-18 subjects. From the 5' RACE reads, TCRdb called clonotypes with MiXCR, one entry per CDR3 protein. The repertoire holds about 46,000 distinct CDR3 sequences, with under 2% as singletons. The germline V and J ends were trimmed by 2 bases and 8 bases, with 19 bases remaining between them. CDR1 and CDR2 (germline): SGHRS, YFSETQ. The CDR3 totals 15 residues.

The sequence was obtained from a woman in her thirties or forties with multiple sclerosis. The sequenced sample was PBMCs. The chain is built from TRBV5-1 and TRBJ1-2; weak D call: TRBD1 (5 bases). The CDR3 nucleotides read TGCGCCAGCAGCTTAACCGGGACGGTCGTTCTCGGCTACACCTTC. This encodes CASSLTGTVVLGYTF.